These 5 T cell receptor beta chains share one sample of origin, sequenced in a study of siplizumab effects on memory and regulatory T cells. Method: immunoSEQ multiplex PCR; TCRdb's copy keeps in-frame clones and lacks some. This repertoire shows around 120,000 clones, about 94% found once; its top ten account for 1.5% to 2%. Material: non-Treg CD4+ T cells sorted from blood. The receptors shown here come from a human donor in good health.

The rearrangement uses TRBV6-6 and TRBJ2-5; maybe TRBD1 (5 bases). Trimming cost V 7 bases and J 3 bases, with 12 bases left between them. CDR3 size: 13 residues. Germline loops: CDR1 MNHNY, CDR2 SVGAGI (reference sequence). CDR3 protein: CASTEPGKETQYF. CDR3 nucleotide sequence: TGTGCCAGCACAGAGCCAGGGAAAGAGACCCAGTACTTC.

The chain joins TRBV5-1 to TRBJ2-2; unclear D gene. Germline values: CDR1 SGHRS, CDR2 YFSETQ. The CDR3 length is 15 residues. V lost 1 base and J lost 2, with 9 bases in between. CDR3 loop: CASSLSTVNTGELFF. For the CDR3, the DNA is TGCGCCAGCAGCTTGAGTACAGTTAACACCGGGGAGCTGTTTTTT.

The table lists this clone with a count of one. This chain uses TRBV10-1 with TRBJ1-4; the D is unclear. Germline V gives CDR1 WNHNN, CDR2 SYGVQD (reference sequence). The germline V and J ends were trimmed by 0 bases and 7 bases, with 12 bases remaining between them. The CDR3 consists of 15 residues. In nucleotides, the CDR3 is TGCGCCAGCAGTGAGTCCGGGTGGTGTCTTGAAAAACTGTTTTTT. Encoded protein: CASSESGWCLEKLFF.

The rearrangement links TRBV18 to TRBJ2-2, with 7 bases identical to TRBD1. The CDR3 totals 15 residues. Per the germline V gene, CDR1 is KGHSH and CDR2 is LQKENI. The V and J ends lost 5 bases and 4 bases, in that order; junction bases with no gene match: 7. The CDR3 protein is CASSSTGYSTGELFF. In DNA, the CDR3 is TGTGCCAGCTCATCGACAGGGTACTCCACCGGGGAGCTGTTTTTT.

This clone occurred a few times. J is TRBJ2-5 and V is TRBV7-7; 7 nucleotides match TRBD2. CDR1 and CDR2 from the germline V gene are SSHAT and FNYEAQ (reference sequence). The J segment lost 7 bases and the V segment lost 6 bases, leaving 8 bases of the junction unmatched. This CDR3 has 13 amino acids. The CDR3 DNA sequence: TGTGCCAGCAGTTCCGGACTAGAAGGGACCCAGTACTTC. Amino acid sequence: CASSSGLEGTQYF.